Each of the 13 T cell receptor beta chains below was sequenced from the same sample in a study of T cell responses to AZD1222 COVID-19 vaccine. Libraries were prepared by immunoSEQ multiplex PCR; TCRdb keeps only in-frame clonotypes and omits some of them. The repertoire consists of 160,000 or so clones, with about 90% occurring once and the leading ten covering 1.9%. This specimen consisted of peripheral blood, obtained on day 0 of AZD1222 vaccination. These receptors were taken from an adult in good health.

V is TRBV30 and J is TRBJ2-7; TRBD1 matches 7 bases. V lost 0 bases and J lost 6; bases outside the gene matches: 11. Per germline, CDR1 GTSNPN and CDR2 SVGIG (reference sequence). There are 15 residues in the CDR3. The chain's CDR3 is CAWSVRDRVRPEQYF. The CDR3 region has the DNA TGTGCCTGGAGTGTAAGAGACAGGGTCCGACCCGAGCAGTACTTC.

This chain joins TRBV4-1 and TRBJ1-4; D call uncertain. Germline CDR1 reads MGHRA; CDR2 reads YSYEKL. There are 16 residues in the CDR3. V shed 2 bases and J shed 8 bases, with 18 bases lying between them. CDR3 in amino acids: CASSQNEVRVEEKLFF. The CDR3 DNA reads TGCGCCAGCAGCCAAAACGAAGTCCGGGTCGAAGAAAAACTGTTTTTT.

The CDR3 DNA sequence: TGTGCCAGCAGTTACGTAGCAGGGACCACTGAAGCTTTCTTT. Translation gives CASSYVAGTTEAFF. V gene TRBV6-2 or TRBV6-3 combines with J gene TRBJ1-1; D is possibly TRBD1 (5 bases). The V gene lost 2 bases and the J gene lost 4 bases, with 11 bases spanning the gap. Germline values: CDR1 MNHEY, CDR2 SVGEGT. There are 14 residues in the CDR3.

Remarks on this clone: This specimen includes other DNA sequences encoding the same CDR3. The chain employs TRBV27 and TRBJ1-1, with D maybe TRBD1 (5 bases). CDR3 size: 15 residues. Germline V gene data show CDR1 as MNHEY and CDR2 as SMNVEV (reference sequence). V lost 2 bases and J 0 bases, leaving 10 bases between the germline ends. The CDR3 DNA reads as TGTGCCAGCAGTTTACGACAGACCATGAACACTGAAGCTTTCTTT. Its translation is CASSLRQTMNTEAFF.

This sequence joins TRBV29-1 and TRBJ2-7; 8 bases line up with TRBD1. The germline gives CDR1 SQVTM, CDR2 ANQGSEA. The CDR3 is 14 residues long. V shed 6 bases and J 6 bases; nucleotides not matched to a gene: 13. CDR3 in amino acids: CSVRTGSDFGEQYF. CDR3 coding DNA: TGCAGCGTGAGGACAGGGTCGGATTTCGGCGAGCAGTACTTC.

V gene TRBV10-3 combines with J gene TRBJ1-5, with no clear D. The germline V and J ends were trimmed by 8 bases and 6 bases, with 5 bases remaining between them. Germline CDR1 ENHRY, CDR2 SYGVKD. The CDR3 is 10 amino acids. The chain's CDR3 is CAICFQPQHF. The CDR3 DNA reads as TGTGCCATCTGCTTTCAGCCCCAGCATTTT.

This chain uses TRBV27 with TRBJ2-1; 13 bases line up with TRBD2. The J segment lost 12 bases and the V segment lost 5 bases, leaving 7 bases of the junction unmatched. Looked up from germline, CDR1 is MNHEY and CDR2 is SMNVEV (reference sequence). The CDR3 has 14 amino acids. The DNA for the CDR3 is TGTGCCAGCAGTCAAGGACTAGCGGGAGACCTGCAGTTCTTC. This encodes CASSQGLAGDLQFF.

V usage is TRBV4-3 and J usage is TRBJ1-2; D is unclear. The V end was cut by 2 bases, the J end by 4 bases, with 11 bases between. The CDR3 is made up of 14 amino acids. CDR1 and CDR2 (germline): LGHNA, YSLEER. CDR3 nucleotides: TGCGCCAGCAGCCAAACGCGGGGTCCCTATGGCTACACCTTC. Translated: CASSQTRGPYGYTF.

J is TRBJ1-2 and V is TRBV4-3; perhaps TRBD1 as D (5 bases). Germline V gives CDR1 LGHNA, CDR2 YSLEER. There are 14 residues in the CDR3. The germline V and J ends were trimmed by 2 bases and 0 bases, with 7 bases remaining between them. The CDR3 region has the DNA TGCGCCAGCAGCCAAACGACAGCTAACTATGGCTACACCTTC. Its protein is CASSQTTANYGYTF.

The DNA of the CDR3 is TGTGCCAGCAGCGTCGACTCACCCTACGAGCAGTACTTC. Protein: CASSVDSPYEQYF. The V call is TRBV9, the J call TRBJ2-7, with no clear D. Per germline, CDR1 SGDLS and CDR2 YYNGEE. Trimming pared 2 bases from V and 2 bases from J, leaving 8 bases between. CDR3 length equals 13 residues.

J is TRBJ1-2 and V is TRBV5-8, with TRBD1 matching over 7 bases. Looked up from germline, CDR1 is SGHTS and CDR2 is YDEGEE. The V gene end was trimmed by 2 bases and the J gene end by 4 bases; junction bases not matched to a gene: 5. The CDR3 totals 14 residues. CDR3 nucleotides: TGTGCCAGCAGCTTAAAAGGGGGCCCCTATGGCTACACCTTC. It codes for CASSLKGGPYGYTF.

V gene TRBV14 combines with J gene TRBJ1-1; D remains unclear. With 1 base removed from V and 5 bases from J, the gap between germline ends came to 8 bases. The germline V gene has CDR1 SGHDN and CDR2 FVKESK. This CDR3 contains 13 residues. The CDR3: CASSQVLRTEAFF. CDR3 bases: TGTGCCAGCAGCCAAGTATTGAGAACTGAAGCTTTCTTT.

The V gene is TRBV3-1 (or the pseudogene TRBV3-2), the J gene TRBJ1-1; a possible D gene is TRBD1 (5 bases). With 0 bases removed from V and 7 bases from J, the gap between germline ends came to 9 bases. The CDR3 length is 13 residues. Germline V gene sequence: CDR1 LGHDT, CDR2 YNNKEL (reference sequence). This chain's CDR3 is CASSQEWGFEAFF. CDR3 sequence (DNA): TGTGCCAGCAGCCAAGAGTGGGGCTTTGAAGCTTTCTTT.